This TCR beta chain was identified in a study of blood T cell repertoires in COVID-19. Germline lookup yields CDR1 MGHDK and CDR2 SYGVNS. This CDR3 is 14 amino acids long. V shed 6 bases and J 3 bases; nucleotides not matched to a gene: 4. Using immunoSEQ multiplex PCR, the repertoire was profiled, and TCRdb retains in-frame clones only, with some absent. Of roughly 180,000 clones in the sample, 80% to 90% were seen once. The sample was peripheral blood. This sequence joins TRBV25-1 and TRBJ1-2; 10 bases match TRBD1. The sequence came from a woman older than 75 with COVID-19, enrolled during active disease. The CDR3 loop is CASSRQGADYGYTF. CDR3 sequence (DNA): TGTGCCAGCAGCCGACAGGGGGCGGACTATGGCTACACCTTC.